This section outlines one T cell receptor (beta chain) sequence together with its context. These data belong to a study of blood T cell repertoires in COVID-19. Overall study: There were acute and convalescent COVID-19 samples, and they came from the United States, Italy and Spain. PBMCs, B-cell-depleted T cells, or T cells were the source of the cDNA or gDNA that made up the material.

This CDR3 is 15 amino acids long. Trimming stripped 6 bases from V and 0 bases from J, with 12 bases between. Looked up from germline, CDR1 is SNHLY and CDR2 is FYNNEI. In the original workflow: The authors estimated nucleated cell counts from reference gene primer amplification. The data were produced by immunoSEQ multiplex PCR, yet TCRdb's version contains in-frame clones alone and is incomplete. The D gene and trimming were derived from the DNA, and the V and J assignments and clone size from that table. Found here are roughly 140,000 clones, 70% to 90% of them singletons; the top ten hold around 3.2%.

The source of this sequence is a man in his forties or fifties with acute or convalescent COVID-19. V usage is TRBV2 and J usage is TRBJ1-5; perhaps TRBD1 as D (5 bases). The specimen sequenced was peripheral blood. DNA of the CDR3: TGTGCCAGCAGGACGGGGGATTCTAGCAATCAGCCCCAGCATTTT. This translates into CASRTGDSSNQPQHF. Together with reference TRBV2 and TRBJ1-5, the CDR3 gives the full variable domain: EPEVTQTPSHQVTQMGQEVILRCVPISNHLYFYWYRQILGQKVEFLVSFYNNEISEKSEIFDDQFSVERPDGSNFTLKIRSTKLEDSAMYFCASRTGDSSNQPQHFGDGTRLSIL.